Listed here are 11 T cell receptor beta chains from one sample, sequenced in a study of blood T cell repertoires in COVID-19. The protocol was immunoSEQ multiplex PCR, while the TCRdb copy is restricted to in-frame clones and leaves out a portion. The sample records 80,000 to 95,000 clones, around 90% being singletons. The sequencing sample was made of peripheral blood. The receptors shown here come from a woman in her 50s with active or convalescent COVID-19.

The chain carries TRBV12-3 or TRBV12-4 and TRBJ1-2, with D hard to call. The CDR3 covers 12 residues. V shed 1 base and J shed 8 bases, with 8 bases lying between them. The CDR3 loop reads CASSLVELGYTF. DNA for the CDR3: TGTGCCAGCAGTTTAGTCGAACTCGGCTACACCTTC.

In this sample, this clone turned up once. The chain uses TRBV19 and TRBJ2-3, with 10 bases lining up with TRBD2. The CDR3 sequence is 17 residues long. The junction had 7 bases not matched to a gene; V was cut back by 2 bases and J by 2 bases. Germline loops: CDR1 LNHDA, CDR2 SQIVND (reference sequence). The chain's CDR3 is CASSIRASGGHTDTQYF. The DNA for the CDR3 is TGTGCCAGTAGTATACGAGCTAGCGGGGGTCACACAGATACGCAGTATTTT.

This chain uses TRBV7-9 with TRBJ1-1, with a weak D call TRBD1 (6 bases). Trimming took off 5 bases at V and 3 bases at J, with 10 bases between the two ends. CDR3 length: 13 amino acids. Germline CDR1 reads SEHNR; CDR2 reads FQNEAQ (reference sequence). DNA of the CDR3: TGTGCCAGCAGCCCAGGGGCGCACACTGAAGCTTTCTTT. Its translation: CASSPGAHTEAFF.

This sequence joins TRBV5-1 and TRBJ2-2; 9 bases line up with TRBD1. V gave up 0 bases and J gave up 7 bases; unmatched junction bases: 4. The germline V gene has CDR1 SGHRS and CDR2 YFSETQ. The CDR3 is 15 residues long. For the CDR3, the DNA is TGCGCCAGCAGCTTGGAGGGACAGGGTTACGGGGAGCTGTTTTTT. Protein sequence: CASSLEGQGYGELFF.

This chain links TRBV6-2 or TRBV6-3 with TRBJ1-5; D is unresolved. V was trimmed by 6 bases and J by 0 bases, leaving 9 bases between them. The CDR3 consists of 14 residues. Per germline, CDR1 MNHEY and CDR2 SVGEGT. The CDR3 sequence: CASSPSGSNQPQHF. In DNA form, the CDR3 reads TGTGCCAGCAGCCCTAGCGGTAGCAATCAGCCCCAGCATTTT.

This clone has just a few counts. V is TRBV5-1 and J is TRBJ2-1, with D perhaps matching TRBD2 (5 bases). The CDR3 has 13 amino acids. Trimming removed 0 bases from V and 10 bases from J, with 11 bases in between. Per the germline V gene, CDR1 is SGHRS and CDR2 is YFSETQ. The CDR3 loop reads CASSLVWGEEQFF. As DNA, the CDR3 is TGCGCCAGCAGCTTGGTGTGGGGAGAGGAGCAGTTCTTC.

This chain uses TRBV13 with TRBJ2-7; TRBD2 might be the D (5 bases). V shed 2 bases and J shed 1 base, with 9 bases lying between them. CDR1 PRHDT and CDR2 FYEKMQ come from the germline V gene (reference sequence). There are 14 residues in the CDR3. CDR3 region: CASSLRGRSYEQYF. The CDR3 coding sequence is TGTGCCAGCAGCTTACGGGGTAGGTCCTACGAGCAGTACTTC.

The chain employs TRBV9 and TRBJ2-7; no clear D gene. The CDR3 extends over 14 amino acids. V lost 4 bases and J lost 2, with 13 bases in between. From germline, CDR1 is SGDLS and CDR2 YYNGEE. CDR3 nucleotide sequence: TGTGCCAGCAGCTCCCGAGGTAGTCCCTACGAGCAGTACTTC. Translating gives CASSSRGSPYEQYF. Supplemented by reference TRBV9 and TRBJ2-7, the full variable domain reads DSGVTQTPKHLITATGQRVTLRCSPRSGDLSVYWYQQSLDQGLQFLIQYYNGEERAKGNILERFSAQQFPDLHSELNLSSLELGDSALYFCASSSRGSPYEQYFGPGTRLTVT.

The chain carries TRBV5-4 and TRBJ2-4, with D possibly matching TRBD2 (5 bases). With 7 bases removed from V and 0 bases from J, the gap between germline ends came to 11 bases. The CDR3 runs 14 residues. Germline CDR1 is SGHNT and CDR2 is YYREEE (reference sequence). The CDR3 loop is CASSDGLAKNIQYF. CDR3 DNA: TGTGCCAGCTCCGACGGACTAGCCAAAAACATTCAGTACTTC.

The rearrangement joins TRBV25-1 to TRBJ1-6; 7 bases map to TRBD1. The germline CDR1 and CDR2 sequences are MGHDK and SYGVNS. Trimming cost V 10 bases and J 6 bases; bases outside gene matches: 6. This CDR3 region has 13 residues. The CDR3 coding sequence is TGTGCCACCAGGACAGGTGCTAATTCACCCCTCCACTTT. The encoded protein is CATRTGANSPLHF.

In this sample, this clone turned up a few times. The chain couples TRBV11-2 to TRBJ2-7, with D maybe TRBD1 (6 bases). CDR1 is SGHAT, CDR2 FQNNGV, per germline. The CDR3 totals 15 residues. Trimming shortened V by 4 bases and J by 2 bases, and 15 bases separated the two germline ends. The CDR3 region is CASSYSTAGAYEQYF. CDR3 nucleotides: TGTGCCAGCAGCTACTCGACGGCAGGGGCCTACGAGCAGTACTTC.